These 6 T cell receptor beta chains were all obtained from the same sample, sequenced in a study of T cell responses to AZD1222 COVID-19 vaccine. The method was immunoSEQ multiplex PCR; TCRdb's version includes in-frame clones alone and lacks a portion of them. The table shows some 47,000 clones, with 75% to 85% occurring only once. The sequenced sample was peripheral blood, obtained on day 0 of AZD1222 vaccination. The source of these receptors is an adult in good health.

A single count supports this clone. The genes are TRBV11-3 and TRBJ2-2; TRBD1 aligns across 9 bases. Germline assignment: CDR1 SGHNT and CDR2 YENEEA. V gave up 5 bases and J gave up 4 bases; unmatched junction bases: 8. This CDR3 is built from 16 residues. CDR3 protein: CASSRTGQGFTGELFF. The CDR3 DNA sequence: TGTGCCAGCAGCAGGACGGGACAGGGTTTCACCGGGGAGCTGTTTTTT.

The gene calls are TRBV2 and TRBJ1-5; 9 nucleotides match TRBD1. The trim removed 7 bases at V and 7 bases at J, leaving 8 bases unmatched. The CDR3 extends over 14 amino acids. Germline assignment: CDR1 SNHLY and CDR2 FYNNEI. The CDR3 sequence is CASTTGGSSQPQHF. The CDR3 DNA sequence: TGTGCCAGCACGACAGGGGGATCATCGCAGCCCCAGCATTTT.

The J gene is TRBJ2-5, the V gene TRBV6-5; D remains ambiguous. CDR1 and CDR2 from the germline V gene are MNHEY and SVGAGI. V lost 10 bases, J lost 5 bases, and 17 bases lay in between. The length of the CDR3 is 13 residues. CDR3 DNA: TGTGCCACGTCTTACCGGGCCGGGGAGACCCAGTACTTC. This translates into CATSYRAGETQYF.

The DNA for the CDR3 is TGCAGCGTTGAAGATGGGAAGACCCGGGAGCTGTTTTTT. Residues: CSVEDGKTRELFF. The J gene is TRBJ2-2, the V gene TRBV29-1; D is unresolved. This CDR3 comprises 13 residues. Germline V CDR1 and CDR2: SQVTM, ANQGSEA. Trimming stripped 0 bases from V and 9 bases from J, with 11 bases between.

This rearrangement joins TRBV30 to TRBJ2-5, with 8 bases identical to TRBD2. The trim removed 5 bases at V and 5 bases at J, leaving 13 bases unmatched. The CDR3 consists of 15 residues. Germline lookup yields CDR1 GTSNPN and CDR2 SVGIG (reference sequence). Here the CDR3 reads CAWAVGGRTAETQYF. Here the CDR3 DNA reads TGTGCCTGGGCAGTGGGCGGGAGGACGGCGGAGACCCAGTACTTC.

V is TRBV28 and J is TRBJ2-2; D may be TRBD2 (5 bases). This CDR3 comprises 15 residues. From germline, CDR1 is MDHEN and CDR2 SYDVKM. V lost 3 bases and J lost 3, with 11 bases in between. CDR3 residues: CASSFRGVDTGELFF. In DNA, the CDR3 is TGTGCCAGCAGTTTTCGGGGAGTCGACACCGGGGAGCTGTTTTTT.